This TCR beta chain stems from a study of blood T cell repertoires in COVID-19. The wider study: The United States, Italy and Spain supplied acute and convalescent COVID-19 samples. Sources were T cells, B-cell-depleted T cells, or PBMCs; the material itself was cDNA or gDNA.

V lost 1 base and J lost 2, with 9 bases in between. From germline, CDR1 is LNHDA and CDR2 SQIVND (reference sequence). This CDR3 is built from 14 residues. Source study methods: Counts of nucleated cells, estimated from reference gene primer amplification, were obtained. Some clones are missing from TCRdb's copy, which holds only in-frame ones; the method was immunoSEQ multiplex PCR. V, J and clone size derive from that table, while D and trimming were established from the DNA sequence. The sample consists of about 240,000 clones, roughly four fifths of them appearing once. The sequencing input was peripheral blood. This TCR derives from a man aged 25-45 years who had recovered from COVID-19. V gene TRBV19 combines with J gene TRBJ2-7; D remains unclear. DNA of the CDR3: TGTGCCAGTAGTATAGGAGGCGACGCCTACGAGCAGTACTTC. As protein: CASSIGGDAYEQYF.